Detailed here is one T cell receptor beta chain. In the study's own analysis: By means of reference gene primer amplification, nucleated cell counts were estimated. Assay used: immunoSEQ multiplex PCR; TCRdb lists only in-frame clones, some missing. V and J calls and clone size are as listed in that table; D and trimming were resolved from the DNA. Among tens of thousands of clones, 82% were seen once, and the ten largest hold over 12%. This entry belongs to a study of blood T cell repertoires in COVID-19. The overall study: From T cells, B-cell-depleted T cells, or PBMCs came the material, which was cDNA or gDNA.

The length of the CDR3 is 13 residues. V gave up 10 bases and J gave up 0 bases, with 10 bases separating them. This rearrangement joins TRBV12-3 or TRBV12-4 to TRBJ1-3, with TRBD1 as a possible D gene (5 bases). The sequencing input was peripheral blood. This TCR derives from a human donor with acute or convalescent COVID-19. The donor label of this sample is uncertain. The CDR3: CANTGRSGNTIYF. In DNA form, the CDR3 reads TGTGCCAATACAGGTCGCTCTGGAAACACCATATATTTT.